This T cell receptor (beta chain) emerged from a study of tumor-infiltrating lymphocytes in localized non-small cell lung cancer. On the study more broadly: From each patient, both tumor and uninvolved lung, non-adjacent to tumor, were sampled.

To note about this clone: Its antigen is as yet unknown.

TCRdb's table, derived via immunoSEQ multiplex PCR, lists solely in-frame clones and lacks some. This sample has around 9,200 clones, with approximately 85% found just once. Broader study findings: T-cell fraction did not differ between immunotypes IM1 and IM2.

This CDR3 spans 15 amino acids. Germline loops: CDR1 LGHNA, CDR2 YNFKEQ. V lost 4 bases, J lost 6 bases, and 3 bases stayed unmatched. The receptor was isolated from a human donor with non-small cell lung cancer. The chain employs TRBV4-2 and TRBJ2-3; 14 nucleotides line up with TRBD2. Sequenced sample: uninvolved lung tissue not adjacent to the tumor. The CDR3 nucleotides are TGTGCCAGCAGCCCGGGACTAGCGGGAGCTGATACGCAGTATTTT. This gives the protein CASSPGLAGADTQYF.